The clone carrying this T cell receptor (beta chain) was recorded a few times. Its antigen is still unknown. Researchers drew blood RNA from unsorted whole blood and extracted germline DNA as well. This entry comes from a study of tumor-infiltrating lymphocytes in primary liver carcinoma. Overall study context: Patients diagnosed with primary liver carcinoma received treatment through surgical resection. Between 4.2 and 10 cm across, the tumors were all of stage T1-T3 N0M0. In every tissue type, samples returned a similar yield of roughly 3.5 to 8 million productive TCRbeta reads.

Study-wide points: Without sorting, CD4+ versus CD8+ T cell repertoires were not compared.

Germline V gene data show CDR1 as SGHNT and CDR2 as YYREEE (reference sequence). Trimming at V came to 4 bases and at J to 9 bases, leaving 4 bases not matched to a gene. This CDR3 region has 13 residues. Starting material of roughly 550 ng total RNA yielded TCR beta cDNA via a constant-region primer. It was through three nested multiplex PCR rounds of slightly modified ARM-PCR that TCR beta libraries arose. Rounds one and two of PCR, each of 10 cycles, were primed with TRBV1-TRBV30 forward primers and a C-beta reverse primer. TCRdb re-analysed the multiplex PCR reads in MiXCR, keeping a single row per CDR3 protein. The sample lists more than 150,000 distinct CDR3 sequences; 50% to 75% were seen once.

This receptor was identified in a man aged 35 to 55 with primary liver carcinoma and hepatitis B virus infection. This rearrangement joins TRBV5-4 to TRBJ2-1; 10 nucleotides line up with TRBD1. Sequenced material: peripheral blood. CDR3 amino acids: CASSPTGGGEQFF. CDR3 coding DNA: TGTGCCAGCAGCCCGACAGGGGGCGGTGAGCAGTTCTTC.